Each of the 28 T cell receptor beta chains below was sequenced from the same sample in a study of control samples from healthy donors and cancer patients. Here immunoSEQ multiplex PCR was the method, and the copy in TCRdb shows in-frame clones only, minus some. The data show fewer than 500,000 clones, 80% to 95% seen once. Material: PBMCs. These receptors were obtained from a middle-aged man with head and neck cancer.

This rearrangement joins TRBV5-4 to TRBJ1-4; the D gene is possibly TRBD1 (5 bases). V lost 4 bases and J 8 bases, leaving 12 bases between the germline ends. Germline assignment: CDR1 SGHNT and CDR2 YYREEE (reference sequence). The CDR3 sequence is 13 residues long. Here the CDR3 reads CASSPPGREKLFF. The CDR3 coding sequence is TGTGCCAGCAGCCCCCCGGGGCGAGAAAAACTGTTTTTT.

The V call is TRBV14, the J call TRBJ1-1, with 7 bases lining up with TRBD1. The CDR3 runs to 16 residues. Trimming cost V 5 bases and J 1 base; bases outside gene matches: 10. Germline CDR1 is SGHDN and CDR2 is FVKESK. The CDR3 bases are TGTGCCAGCAGCGGAACCCCACAGGGGCGGAACACTGAAGCTTTCTTT. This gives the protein CASSGTPQGRNTEAFF.

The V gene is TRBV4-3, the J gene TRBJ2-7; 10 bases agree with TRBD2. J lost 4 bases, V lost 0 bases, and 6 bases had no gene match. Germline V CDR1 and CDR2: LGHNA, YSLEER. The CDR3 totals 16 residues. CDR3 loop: CASSQDVASGGYEQYF. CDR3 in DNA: TGCGCCAGCAGCCAAGATGTCGCTAGCGGGGGTTACGAGCAGTACTTC.

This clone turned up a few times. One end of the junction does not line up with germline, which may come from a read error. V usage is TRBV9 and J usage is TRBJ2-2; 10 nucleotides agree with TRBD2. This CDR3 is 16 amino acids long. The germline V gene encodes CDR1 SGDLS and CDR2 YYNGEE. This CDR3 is CASSVTTSGNAGELFF. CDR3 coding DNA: TGTGCCAGCAGCGTAACCACTAGCGGGAACGCCGGGGAGCTGTTTTTT. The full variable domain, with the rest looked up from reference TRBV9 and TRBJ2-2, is DSGVTQTPKHLITATGQRVTLRCSPRSGDLSVYWYQQSLDQGLQFLIQYYNGEERAKGNILERFSAQQFPDLHSELNLSSLELGDSALYFCASSVTTSGNAGELFFGEGSRLTVL.

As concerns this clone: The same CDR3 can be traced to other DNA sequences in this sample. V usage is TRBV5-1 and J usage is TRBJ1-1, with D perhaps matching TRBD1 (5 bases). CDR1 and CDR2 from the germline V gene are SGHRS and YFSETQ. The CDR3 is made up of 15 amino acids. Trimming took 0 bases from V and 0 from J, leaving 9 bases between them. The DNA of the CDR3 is TGCGCCAGCAGCTTGGGGCAGGGAGTGAACACTGAAGCTTTCTTT. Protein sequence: CASSLGQGVNTEAFF.

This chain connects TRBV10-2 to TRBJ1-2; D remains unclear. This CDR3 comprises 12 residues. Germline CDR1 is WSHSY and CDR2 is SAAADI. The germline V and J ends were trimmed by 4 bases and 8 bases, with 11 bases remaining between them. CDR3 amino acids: CASSGTGEGYTF. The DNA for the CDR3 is TGCGCCAGCAGTGGGACCGGGGAGGGCTACACCTTC.

In DNA form, the CDR3 reads TGCGCCAGCAGCTCCAGAGAGGAAGCTTTCTTT. Translated: CASSSREEAFF. The V and J genes are TRBV5-1 and TRBJ1-1; D unclear. V lost 3 bases to trimming and J lost 8 bases, with 8 bases between them. CDR3 length: 11 residues. From germline, CDR1 is SGHRS and CDR2 YFSETQ.

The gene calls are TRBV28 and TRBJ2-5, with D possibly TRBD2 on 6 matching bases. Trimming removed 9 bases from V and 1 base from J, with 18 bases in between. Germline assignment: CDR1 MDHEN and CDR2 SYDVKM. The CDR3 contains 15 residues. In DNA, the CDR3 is TGTGCCAGTTACTCGGAGGGGAGACCCCAAGAGACCCAGTACTTC. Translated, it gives CASYSEGRPQETQYF.

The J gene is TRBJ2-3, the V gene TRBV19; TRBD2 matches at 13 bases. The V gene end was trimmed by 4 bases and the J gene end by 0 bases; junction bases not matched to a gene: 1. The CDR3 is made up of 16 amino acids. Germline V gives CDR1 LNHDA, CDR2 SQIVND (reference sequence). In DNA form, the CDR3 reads TGTGCCAGTAGTAAGGGACTAGCGGGGAGCACAGATACGCAGTATTTT. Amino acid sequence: CASSKGLAGSTDTQYF.

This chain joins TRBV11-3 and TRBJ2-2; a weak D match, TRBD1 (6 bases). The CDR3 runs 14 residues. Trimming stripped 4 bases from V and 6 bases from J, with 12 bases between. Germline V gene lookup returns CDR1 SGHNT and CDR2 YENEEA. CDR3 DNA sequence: TGTGCCAGCAGCTGGTCACAGGGACCCGGGGAGCTGTTTTTT. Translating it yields CASSWSQGPGELFF.

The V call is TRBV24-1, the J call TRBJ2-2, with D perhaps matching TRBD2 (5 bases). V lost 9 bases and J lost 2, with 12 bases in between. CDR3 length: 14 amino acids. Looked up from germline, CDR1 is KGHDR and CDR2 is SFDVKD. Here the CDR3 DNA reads TGTGCCACCGCTTCTAGCAGCAACACCGGGGAGCTGTTTTTT. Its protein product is CATASSSNTGELFF.

The CDR3 here is CASSSPPGRMHSYEQYF. CDR3 sequence (DNA): TGTGCCAGCAGTTCACCTCCGGGACGGATGCATTCCTACGAGCAGTACTTC. This sequence joins TRBV28 and TRBJ2-7; D possibly matches TRBD1 or TRBD2 (5 bases each). CDR1 MDHEN and CDR2 SYDVKM come from the germline V gene. This CDR3 has 17 amino acids. With 4 bases removed from V and 1 base from J, the gap between germline ends came to 20 bases.

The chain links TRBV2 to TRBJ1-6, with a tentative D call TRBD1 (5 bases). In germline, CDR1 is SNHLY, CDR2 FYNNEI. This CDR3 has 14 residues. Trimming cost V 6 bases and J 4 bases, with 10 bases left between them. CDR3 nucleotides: TGTGCCAGCAGCACGGGACGGTATAATTCACCCCTCCACTTT. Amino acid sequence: CASSTGRYNSPLHF.

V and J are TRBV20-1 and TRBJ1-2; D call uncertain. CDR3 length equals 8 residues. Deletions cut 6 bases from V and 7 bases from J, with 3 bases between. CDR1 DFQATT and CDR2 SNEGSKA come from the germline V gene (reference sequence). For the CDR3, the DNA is TGCAGTGCGCTTGGCTACACCTTC. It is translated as CSALGYTF.

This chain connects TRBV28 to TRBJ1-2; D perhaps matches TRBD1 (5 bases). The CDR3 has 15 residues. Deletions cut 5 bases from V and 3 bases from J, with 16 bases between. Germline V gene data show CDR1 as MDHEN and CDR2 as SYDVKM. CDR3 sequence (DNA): TGTGCCAGCAGTCTCACTCGCCCGACAGACTATGGCTACACCTTC. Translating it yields CASSLTRPTDYGYTF.

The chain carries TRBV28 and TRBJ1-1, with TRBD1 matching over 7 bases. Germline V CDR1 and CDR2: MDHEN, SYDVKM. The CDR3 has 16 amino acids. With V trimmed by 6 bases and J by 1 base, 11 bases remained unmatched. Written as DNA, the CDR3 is TGTGCCAGCAGATTGGAAAGGGGGCGCGGGAACACTGAAGCTTTCTTT. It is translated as CASRLERGRGNTEAFF. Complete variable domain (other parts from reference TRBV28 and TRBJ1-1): DVKVTQSSRYLVKRTGEKVFLECVQDMDHENMFWYRQDPGLGLRLIYFSYDVKMKEKGDIPEGYSVSREKKERFSLILESASTNQTSMYLCASRLERGRGNTEAFFGQGTRLTVV.

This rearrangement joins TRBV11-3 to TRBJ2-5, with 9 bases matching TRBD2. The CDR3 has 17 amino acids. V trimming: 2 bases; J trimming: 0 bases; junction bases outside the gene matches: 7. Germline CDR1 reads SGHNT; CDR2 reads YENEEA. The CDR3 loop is CASSLTSGSSHQETQYF. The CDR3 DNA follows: TGTGCCAGCAGCTTAACTAGCGGGTCAAGCCACCAAGAGACCCAGTACTTC.

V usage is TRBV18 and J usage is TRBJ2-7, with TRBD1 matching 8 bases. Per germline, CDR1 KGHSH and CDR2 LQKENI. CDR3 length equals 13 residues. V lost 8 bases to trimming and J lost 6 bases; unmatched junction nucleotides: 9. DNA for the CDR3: TGTGCCAGCGCAGGACAGGGTGGGAGCGAGCAGTACTTC. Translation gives CASAGQGGSEQYF.

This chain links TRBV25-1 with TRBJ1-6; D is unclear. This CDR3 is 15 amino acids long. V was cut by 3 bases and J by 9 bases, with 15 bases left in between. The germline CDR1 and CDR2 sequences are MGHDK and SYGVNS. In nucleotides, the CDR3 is TGTGCCAGCAGTGATTCCAGCTTAAGTTCTTCACCCCTCCACTTT. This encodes CASSDSSLSSSPLHF.

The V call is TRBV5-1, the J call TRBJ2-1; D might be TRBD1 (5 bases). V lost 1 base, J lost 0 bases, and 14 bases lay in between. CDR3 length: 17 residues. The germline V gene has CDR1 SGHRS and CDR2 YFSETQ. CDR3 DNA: TGCGCCAGCAGCTTGAAGGTGGGGCCTAGCTCCTACAATGAGCAGTTCTTC. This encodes CASSLKVGPSSYNEQFF.

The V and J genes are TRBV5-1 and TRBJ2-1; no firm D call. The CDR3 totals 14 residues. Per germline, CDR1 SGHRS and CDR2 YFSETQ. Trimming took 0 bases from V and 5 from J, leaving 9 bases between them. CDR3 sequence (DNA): TGCGCCAGCAGCTTGGCCTGGGCTAACAATGAGCAGTTCTTC. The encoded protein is CASSLAWANNEQFF.

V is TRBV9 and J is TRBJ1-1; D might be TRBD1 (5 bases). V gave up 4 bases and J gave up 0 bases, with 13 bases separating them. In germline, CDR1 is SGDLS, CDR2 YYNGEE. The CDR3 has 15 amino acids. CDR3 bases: TGTGCCAGCAGCTCTTTGACAGAGTTGAACACTGAAGCTTTCTTT. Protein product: CASSSLTELNTEAFF.

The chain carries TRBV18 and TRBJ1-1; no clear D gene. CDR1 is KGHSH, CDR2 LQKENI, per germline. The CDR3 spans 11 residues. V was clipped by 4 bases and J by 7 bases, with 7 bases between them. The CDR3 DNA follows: TGTGCCAGCTCACGCGCGAATGAAGCTTTCTTT. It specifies CASSRANEAFF.

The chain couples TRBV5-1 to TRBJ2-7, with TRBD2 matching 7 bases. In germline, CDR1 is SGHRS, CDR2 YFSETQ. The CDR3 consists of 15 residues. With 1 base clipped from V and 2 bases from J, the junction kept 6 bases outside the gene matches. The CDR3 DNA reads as TGCGCCAGCAGCTTGACGGGGCTAGCGGCCTACGAGCAGTACTTC. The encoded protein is CASSLTGLAAYEQYF.

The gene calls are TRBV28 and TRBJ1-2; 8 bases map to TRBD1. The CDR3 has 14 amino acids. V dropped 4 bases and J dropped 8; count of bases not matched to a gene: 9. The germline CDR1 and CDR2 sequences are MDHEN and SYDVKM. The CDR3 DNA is TGTGCCAGCAGTTCCGGACAGGGCACATGGGGCTACACCTTC. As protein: CASSSGQGTWGYTF.

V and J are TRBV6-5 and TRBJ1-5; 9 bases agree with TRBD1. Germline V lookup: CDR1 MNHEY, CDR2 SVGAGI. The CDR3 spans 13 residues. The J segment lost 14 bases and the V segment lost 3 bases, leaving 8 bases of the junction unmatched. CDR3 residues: CASSYSDRGFEHF. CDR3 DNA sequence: TGTGCCAGCAGTTATTCGGACAGGGGCTTCGAGCATTTT.

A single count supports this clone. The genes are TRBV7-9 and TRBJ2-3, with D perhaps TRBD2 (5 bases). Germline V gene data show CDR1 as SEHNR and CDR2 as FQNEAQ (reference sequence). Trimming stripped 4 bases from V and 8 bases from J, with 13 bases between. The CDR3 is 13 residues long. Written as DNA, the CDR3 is TGTGCCAGCAGCTACCAACTGGGGAGTACGCAGTATTTT. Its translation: CASSYQLGSTQYF.

CDR3 sequence reads: CASSTQTSGLNTQYF. The DNA of the CDR3 is TGTGCCAGTAGTACGCAGACTAGCGGATTGAATACGCAGTATTTT. V gene TRBV19 combines with J gene TRBJ2-3, with 9 bases lining up with TRBD2. V trimming: 4 bases; J trimming: 7 bases; junction bases outside the gene matches: 9. CDR3 size: 15 residues. Germline lookup yields CDR1 LNHDA and CDR2 SQIVND (reference sequence).